One and the same sample provided the 3 T cell receptor beta chains below, sequenced in a study of cytomegalovirus exposure and HLA in healthy donors. Generated by immunoSEQ multiplex PCR, the TCRdb table keeps only in-frame clones and is missing some. The sample consists of fewer than 200,000 clones, around 88% of them appearing once. Sequencing was done on a sample of PBMCs. Every receptor here comes from a woman aged 18-35 years in good health and CMV-seronegative.

This clone was observed once. The chain has TRBV29-1 and TRBJ2-3, with TRBD1 matching over 7 bases. The CDR3 has 15 residues. V was clipped by 6 bases and J by 3 bases; unmatched bases: 12. Germline assignment: CDR1 SQVTM and CDR2 ANQGSEA. CDR3 residues: CSVRHNRGKTDTQYF. In DNA form, the CDR3 reads TGCAGCGTCAGACACAACAGGGGCAAAACAGATACGCAGTATTTT.

This chain uses TRBV10-3 with TRBJ2-7; 10 bases are a match to TRBD2. Germline assignment: CDR1 ENHRY and CDR2 SYGVKD. The CDR3 contains 18 residues. Germline trimming cut 4 bases from V and 5 bases from J; bases unmatched to any gene: 17. Here the CDR3 reads CAISGQMASGSLLDEQYF. In nucleotides, the CDR3 is TGTGCCATCAGTGGTCAGATGGCTAGCGGGAGCTTGCTGGACGAGCAGTACTTC.

The chain joins TRBV15 to TRBJ2-7; TRBD1 might be the D (6 bases). The CDR3 runs 13 residues. Trimming shortened V by 4 bases and J by 2 bases, and 9 bases separated the two germline ends. Per germline, CDR1 LNHNV and CDR2 YYDKDF (reference sequence). CDR3 bases: TGTGCCACCAGCAACAGGGAACCCTACGAGCAGTACTTC. Its protein product is CATSNREPYEQYF. Combining the CDR3 with reference TRBV15 and TRBJ2-7 gives the whole variable domain DAMVIQNPRYQVTQFGKPVTLSCSQTLNHNVMYWYQQKSSQAPKLLFHYYDKDFNNEADTPDNFQSRRPNTSFCFLDIRSPGLGDTAMYLCATSNREPYEQYFGPGTRLTVT.